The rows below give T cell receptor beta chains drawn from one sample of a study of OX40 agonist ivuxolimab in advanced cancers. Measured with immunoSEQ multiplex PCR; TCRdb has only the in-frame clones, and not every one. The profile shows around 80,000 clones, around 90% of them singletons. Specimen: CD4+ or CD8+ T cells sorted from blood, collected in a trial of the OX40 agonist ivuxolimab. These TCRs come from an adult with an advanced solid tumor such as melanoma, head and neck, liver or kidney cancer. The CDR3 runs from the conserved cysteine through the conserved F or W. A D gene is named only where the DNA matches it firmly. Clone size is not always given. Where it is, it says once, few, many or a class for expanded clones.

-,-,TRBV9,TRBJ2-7,CASSVDPSGSYEQYF,TGTGCCAGCAGCGTAGACCCTAGTGGATCCTACGAGCAGTACTTC
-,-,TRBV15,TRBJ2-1,CATSRAGRRRSYNEQFF,TGTGCCACCAGCCGAGCGGGTAGGCGGCGGTCCTACAATGAGCAGTTCTTC
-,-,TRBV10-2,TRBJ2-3,CASRVQGDTQYF,TGCGCCAGCAGGGTCCAAGGAGATACGCAGTATTTT
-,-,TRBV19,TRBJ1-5,CASAPGDDQPQHF,TGTGCCAGTGCACCCGGGGACGATCAGCCCCAGCATTTT
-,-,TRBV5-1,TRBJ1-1,CASSLSVGAFAGRTEAFF,TGCGCCAGCAGCTTGTCCGTTGGGGCTTTCGCCGGGAGGACTGAAGCTTTCTTT
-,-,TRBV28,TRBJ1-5,CASSPPLGEAHF,TGTGCCAGCAGTCCCCCCCTCGGGGAGGCTCATTTT
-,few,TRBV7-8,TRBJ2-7,CASSLLLFYEQYF,TGTGCCAGCAGCTTGCTGCTTTTTTACGAGCAGTACTTC
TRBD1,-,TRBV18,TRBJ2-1,CASSPSTGEGYNEQFF,TGTGCCAGCTCACCATCGACAGGGGAAGGCTACAATGAGCAGTTCTTC
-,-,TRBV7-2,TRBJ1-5,CASSPTLAQPQHF,TGTGCCAGCAGCCCCACTTTAGCTCAGCCCCAGCATTTT
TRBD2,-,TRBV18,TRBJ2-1,CASSPLSGSNEQFF,TGTGCCAGCTCACCACTAAGCGGGAGCAATGAGCAGTTCTTC
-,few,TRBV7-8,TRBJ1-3,CASSHQRIAGNTIYF,TGTGCCAGCAGCCATCAACGCATCGCTGGAAACACCATATATTTT
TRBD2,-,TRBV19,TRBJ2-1,CASSLSGIYNEQFF,TGTGCCAGTAGTTTGAGCGGGATCTACAATGAGCAGTTCTTC
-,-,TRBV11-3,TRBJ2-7,CASSLDSTIPGEQYF,TGTGCCAGCAGCTTAGATTCGACTATTCCGGGGGAGCAGTACTTC
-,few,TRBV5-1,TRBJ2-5,CASSPREKASFQETQYF,TGCGCCAGCAGCCCGAGGGAAAAGGCTAGCTTCCAAGAGACCCAGTACTTC
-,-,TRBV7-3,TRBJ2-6,CASSLFGPLTSGANVLTF,TGTGCCAGCAGCTTATTTGGACCGCTTACCTCTGGGGCCAACGTCCTGACTTTC
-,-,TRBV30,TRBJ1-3,CAWSREGLSSIYF,TGTGCCTGGAGTCGTGAGGGACTGTCCTCCATATATTTT
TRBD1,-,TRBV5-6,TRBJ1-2,CASSPGQGDSNYGYTF,TGTGCCAGCAGCCCGGGACAGGGGGACTCTAACTATGGCTACACCTTC
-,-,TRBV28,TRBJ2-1,CASSLSLLVGDEQFF,TGTGCCAGCAGTTTATCCCTACTAGTAGGGGATGAGCAGTTCTTC
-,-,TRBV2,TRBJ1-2,CASSEGAGYGYTF,TGTGCCAGCAGTGAAGGGGCAGGCTATGGCTACACCTTC
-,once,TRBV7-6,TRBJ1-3,CASSLNGLGNTIYF,TGTGCCAGCAGCTTAAACGGGTTAGGAAACACCATATATTTT
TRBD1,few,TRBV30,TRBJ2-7,CACKGQGGYEQYF,TGTGCCTGTAAGGGACAGGGTGGGTACGAGCAGTACTTC
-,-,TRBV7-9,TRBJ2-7,CASGQGTGSYEQYF,TGTGCCAGCGGGCAAGGGACGGGCTCCTACGAGCAGTACTTC
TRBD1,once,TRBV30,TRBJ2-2,CAWSVLRGPGELFF,TGTGCCTGGAGTGTACTTAGGGGGCCCGGGGAGCTGTTTTTT
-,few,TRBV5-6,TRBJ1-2,CASSLRQPTFYGYTF,TGTGCCAGCAGCTTAAGACAGCCTACCTTCTATGGCTACACCTTC
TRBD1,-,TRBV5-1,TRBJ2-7,CASSSPGTAYEQYF,TGCGCCAGCAGCTCCCCCGGGACAGCCTACGAGCAGTACTTC
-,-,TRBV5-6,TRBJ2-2,CASSPGGPPTGELFF,TGTGCCAGCAGCCCGGGGGGCCCCCCGACCGGGGAGCTGTTTTTT
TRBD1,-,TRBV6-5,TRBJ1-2,CASSGGRDREDTF,TGTGCCAGCAGTGGGGGCCGGGACAGGGAGGACACCTTC
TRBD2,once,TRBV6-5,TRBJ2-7,CASTSSGGGRYEQYF,TGTGCCAGCACCTCCTCGGGGGGGGGTAGGTACGAGCAGTACTTC
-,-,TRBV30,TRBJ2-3,CAWSGHPQTDTQYF,TGTGCCTGGAGTGGTCACCCTCAGACAGATACGCAGTATTTT
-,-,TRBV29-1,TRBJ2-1,CSVVSSGVGNEQFF,TGCAGCGTTGTCTCGTCAGGGGTGGGCAATGAGCAGTTCTTC
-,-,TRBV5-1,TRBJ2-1,CASSLVAEYNEQFF,TGCGCCAGCAGCTTGGTAGCGGAGTACAATGAGCAGTTCTTC
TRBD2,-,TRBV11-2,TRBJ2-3,CASRRGLAGISGTQYF,TGTGCCAGCAGACGGGGACTAGCGGGTATTTCTGGTACGCAGTATTTT
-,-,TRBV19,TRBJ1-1,CASSIKRVKGTEAFF,TGTGCCAGTAGTATCAAAAGGGTCAAGGGCACTGAAGCTTTCTTT
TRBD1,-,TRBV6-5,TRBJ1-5,CASSLTGDQPQHF,TGTGCCAGCAGCCTTACAGGGGATCAGCCCCAGCATTTT
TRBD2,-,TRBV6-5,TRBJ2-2,CASSYLRLASTGELFF,TGTGCCAGCAGTTACTTAAGACTAGCAAGCACCGGGGAGCTGTTTTTT
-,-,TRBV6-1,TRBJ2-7,CASKGGRYEQYF,TGTGCCAGCAAGGGGGGACGGTACGAGCAGTACTTC
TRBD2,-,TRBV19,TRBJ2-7,CASSIGLLAGVSYEQYF,TGTGCCAGTAGTATAGGTCTCCTAGCGGGAGTCTCCTACGAGCAGTACTTC
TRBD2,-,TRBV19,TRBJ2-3,CASGLAGLTDTQYF,TGTGCCAGTGGACTAGCGGGATTGACAGATACGCAGTATTTT
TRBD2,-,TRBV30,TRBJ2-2,CAWDSGRAAGELFF,TGTGCCTGGGATAGCGGGAGGGCCGCCGGGGAGCTGTTTTTT
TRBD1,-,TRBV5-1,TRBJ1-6,CASSPDRVSYNSPLHF,TGCGCCAGCAGCCCGGACAGGGTTTCATATAATTCACCCCTCCACTTT
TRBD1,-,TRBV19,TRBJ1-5,CASRPLKGGNNQPQHF,TGTGCCAGTAGACCTCTCAAAGGGGGCAACAATCAGCCCCAGCATTTT
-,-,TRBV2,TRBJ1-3,CASSAIGNTIYF,TGTGCCAGCAGTGCCATTGGAAACACCATATATTTT
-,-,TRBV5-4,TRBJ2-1,CASSPDGYNEQFF,TGTGCCAGCAGCCCTGACGGATACAATGAGCAGTTCTTC
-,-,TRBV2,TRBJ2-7,CASSEGAFSGGRPYEQYF,TGTGCCAGCAGTGAAGGGGCGTTTAGCGGAGGGCGCCCCTACGAGCAGTACTTC
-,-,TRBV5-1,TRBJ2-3,CASSLASGPDTQYF,TGCGCCAGCAGCTTGGCCTCGGGCCCAGATACGCAGTATTTT
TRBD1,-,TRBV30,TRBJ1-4,CAWSAGTGKEKLFF,TGTGCCTGGAGTGCAGGGACAGGAAAAGAAAAACTGTTTTTT
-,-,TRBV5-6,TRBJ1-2,CASSSGQIFHYGYTF,TGTGCCAGCAGCTCCGGACAGATCTTCCACTATGGCTACACCTTC